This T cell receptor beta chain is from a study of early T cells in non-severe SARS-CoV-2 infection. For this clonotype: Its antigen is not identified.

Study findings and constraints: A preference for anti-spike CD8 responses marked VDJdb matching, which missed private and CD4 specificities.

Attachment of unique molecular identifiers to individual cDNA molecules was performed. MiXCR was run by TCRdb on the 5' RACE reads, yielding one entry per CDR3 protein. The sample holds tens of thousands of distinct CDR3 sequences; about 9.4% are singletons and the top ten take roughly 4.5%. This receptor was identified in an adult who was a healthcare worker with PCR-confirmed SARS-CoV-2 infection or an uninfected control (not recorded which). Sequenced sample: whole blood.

The CDR3 coding sequence is TGTGCCAGCAGTCCCCGGGGAGGACCAGATGGCTACACCTTC. The encoded protein is CASSPRGGPDGYTF. V gene TRBV6-1 combines with J gene TRBJ1-2; D gene ambiguous. The V end lost 5 bases, the J end lost 6 bases, and 16 bases lay between the germline ends. The CDR3 spans 14 residues. Germline loops: CDR1 MNHNS, CDR2 SASEGT.